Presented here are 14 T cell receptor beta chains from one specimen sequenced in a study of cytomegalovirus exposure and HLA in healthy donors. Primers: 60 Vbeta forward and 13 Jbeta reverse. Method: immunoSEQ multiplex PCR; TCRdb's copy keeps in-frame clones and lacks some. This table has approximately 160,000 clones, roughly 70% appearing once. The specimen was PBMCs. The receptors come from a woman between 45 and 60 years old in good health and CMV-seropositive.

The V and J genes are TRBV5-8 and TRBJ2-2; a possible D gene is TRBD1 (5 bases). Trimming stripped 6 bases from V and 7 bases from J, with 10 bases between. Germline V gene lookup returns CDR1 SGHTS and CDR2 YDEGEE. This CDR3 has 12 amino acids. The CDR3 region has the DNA TGTGCCAGCACCTCAGGGTTCGGGGAGCTGTTTTTT. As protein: CASTSGFGELFF.

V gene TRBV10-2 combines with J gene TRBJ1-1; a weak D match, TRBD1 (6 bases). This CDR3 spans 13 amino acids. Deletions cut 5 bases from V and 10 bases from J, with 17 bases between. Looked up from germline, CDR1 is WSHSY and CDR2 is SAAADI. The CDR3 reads CASSPGAEVGAFF. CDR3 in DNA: TGCGCCAGCAGTCCAGGGGCCGAAGTCGGAGCTTTCTTT.

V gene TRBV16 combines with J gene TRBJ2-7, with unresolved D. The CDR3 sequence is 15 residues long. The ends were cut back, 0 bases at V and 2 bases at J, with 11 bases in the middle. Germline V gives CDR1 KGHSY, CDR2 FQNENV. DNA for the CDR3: TGTGCCAGCAGCCAATCCGTCGCAGGTACCTACGAGCAGTACTTC. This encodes CASSQSVAGTYEQYF.

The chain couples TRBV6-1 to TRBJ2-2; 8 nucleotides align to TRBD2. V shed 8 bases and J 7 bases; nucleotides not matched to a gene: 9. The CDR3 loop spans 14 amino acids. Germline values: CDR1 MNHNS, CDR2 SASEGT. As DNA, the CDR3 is TGTGCCAGCGGGTCGGGGGGGCCGGGCGGGGAGCTGTTTTTT. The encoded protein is CASGSGGPGGELFF.

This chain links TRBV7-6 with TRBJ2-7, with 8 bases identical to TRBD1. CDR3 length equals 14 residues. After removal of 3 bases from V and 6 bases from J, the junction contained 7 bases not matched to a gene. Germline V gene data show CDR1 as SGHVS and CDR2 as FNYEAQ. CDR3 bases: TGTGCCAGCAGCTTCGGACAGGGTGATGCCGAGCAGTACTTC. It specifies CASSFGQGDAEQYF.

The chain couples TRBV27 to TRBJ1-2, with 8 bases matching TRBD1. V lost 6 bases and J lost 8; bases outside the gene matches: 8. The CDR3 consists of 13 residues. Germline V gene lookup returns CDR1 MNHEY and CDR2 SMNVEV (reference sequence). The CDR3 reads CASSPGQGRGYTF. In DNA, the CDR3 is TGTGCCAGCAGCCCCGGACAGGGTAGGGGCTACACCTTC.

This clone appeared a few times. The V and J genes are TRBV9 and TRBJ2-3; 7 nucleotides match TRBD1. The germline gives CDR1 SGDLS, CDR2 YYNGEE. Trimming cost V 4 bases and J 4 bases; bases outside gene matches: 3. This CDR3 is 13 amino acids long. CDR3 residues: CASSFQGADTQYF. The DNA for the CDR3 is TGTGCCAGCAGCTTTCAGGGGGCAGATACGCAGTATTTT.

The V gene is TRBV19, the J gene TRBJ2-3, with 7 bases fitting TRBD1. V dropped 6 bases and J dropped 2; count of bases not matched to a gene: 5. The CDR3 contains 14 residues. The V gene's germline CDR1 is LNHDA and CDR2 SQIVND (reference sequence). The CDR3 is CASRPGQLTDTQYF. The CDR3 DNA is TGTGCCAGTAGGCCGGGACAGCTCACAGATACGCAGTATTTT.

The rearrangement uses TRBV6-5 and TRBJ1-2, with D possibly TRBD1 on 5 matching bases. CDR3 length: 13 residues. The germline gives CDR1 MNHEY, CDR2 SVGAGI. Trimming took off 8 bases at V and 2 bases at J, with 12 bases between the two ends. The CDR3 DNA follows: TGTGCCAGCGGCTTAAAGGGGAACTATGGCTACACCTTC. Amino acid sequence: CASGLKGNYGYTF.

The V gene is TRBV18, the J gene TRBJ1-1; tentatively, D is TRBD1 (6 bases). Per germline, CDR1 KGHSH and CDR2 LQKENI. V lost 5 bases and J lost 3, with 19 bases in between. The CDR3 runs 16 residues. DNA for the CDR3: TGTGCCAGCTCATCTAATGGGGGGGGCCAGGACACTGAAGCTTTCTTT. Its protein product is CASSSNGGGQDTEAFF.

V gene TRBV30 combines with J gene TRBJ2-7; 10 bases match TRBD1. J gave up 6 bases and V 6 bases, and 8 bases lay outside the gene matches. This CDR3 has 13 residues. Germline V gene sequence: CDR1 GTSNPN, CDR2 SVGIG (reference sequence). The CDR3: CACPGTGVGEQYF. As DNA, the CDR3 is TGTGCCTGCCCCGGGACAGGGGTGGGCGAGCAGTACTTC.

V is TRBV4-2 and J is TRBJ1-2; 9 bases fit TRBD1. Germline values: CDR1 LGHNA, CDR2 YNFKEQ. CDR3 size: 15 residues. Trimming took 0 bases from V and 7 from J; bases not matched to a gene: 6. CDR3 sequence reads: CASSQDTSTGGGYTF. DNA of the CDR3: TGTGCCAGCAGCCAAGATACATCGACAGGGGGTGGCTACACCTTC.

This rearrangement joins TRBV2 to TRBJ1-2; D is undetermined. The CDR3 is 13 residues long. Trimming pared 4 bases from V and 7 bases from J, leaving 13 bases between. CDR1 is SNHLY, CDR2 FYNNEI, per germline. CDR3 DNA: TGTGCCAGCAGTGCGCGAGGTCTTACTGGCTACACCTTC. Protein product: CASSARGLTGYTF.

This chain's CDR3 is CASSKRDRDREPLAKNIQYF. The DNA of the CDR3 is TGTGCCAGCAGCAAACGGGATCGGGACAGGGAACCCTTAGCCAAAAACATTCAGTACTTC. The chain carries TRBV21-1 and TRBJ2-4; the table's D call of TRBD1 was not tested on the DNA. TRBV21-1 has pseudogene status. The CDR3 spans 20 residues.